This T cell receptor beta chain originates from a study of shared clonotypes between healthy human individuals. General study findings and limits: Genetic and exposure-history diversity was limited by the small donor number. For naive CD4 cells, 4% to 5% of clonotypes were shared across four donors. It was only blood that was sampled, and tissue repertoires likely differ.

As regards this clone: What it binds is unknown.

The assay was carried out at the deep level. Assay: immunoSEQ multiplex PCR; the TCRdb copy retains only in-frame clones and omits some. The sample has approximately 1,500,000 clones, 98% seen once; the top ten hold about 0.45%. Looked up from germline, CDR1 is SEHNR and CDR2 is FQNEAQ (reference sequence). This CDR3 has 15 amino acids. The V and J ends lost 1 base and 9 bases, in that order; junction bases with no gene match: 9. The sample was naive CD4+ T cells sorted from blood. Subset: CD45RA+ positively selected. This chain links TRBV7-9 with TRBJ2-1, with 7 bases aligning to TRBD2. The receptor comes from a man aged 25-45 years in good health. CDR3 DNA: TGTGCCAGCAGCTTAGGACTAGCAATTGGGTCTGAGCAGTTCTTC. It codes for CASSLGLAIGSEQFF.